Following are 7 T cell receptor beta chains from one sample sequenced in a study of graft-versus-host responses after intestinal transplantation. TCRdb's table, derived via immunoSEQ multiplex PCR, lists solely in-frame clones and lacks some. The profile shows about 83,000 clones, around 90% of them singletons. For these receptors, no antigen is known. This specimen was unstimulated CD4+ T cells sorted from spleen or lymph node cells, taken before intestinal transplant. These receptors originate from a human donor who received an intestinal transplant.

In this sample, this clone turned up once. J is TRBJ1-2 and V is TRBV16, with 10 bases matching TRBD1. The CDR3 runs to 17 residues. After removal of 2 bases from V and 10 bases from J, the junction contained 16 bases not matched to a gene. Germline loops: CDR1 KGHSY, CDR2 FQNENV. The CDR3 DNA follows: TGTGCCAGCAGCCAAAGGTGGGAGACAGGGGGCGCGGAAGACTACACCTTC. It codes for CASSQRWETGGAEDYTF.

V and J are TRBV27 and TRBJ2-5; TRBD1 matches at 8 bases. Germline V gene sequence: CDR1 MNHEY, CDR2 SMNVEV (reference sequence). V gave up 6 bases and J gave up 4 bases; unmatched junction bases: 7. This CDR3 spans 14 amino acids. The CDR3 sequence is CASSRTQGGETQYF. The CDR3, as DNA: TGTGCCAGCAGCCGCACACAGGGGGGAGAGACCCAGTACTTC.

Only one count was recorded for this clone. V and J are TRBV6-1 and TRBJ1-5; 11 bases fit TRBD1. The CDR3 extends over 14 amino acids. In germline, CDR1 is MNHNS, CDR2 SASEGT. The V and J ends lost 8 bases and 8 bases, in that order; junction bases with no gene match: 8. DNA for the CDR3: TGTGCCAGCCGGACAGGGGGCGGTTTTGAGCCCCAGCATTTT. Protein: CASRTGGGFEPQHF.

V and J are TRBV9 and TRBJ2-5; a weak D match, TRBD2 (6 bases). The end of the DNA is better explained by TRBJ2-7, so the J call may be wrong. Germline lookup yields CDR1 SGDLS and CDR2 YYNGEE. This CDR3 comprises 17 residues. This CDR3 reads CASSVARSGGHSYEQYF. The CDR3 bases are TGTGCCAGCAGCGTAGCTAGATCCGGGGGTCACTCCTACGAGCAGTACTTC.

The chain joins TRBV4-1 to TRBJ2-2; the D gene is possibly TRBD1 (6 bases). V lost 4 bases, J lost 3 bases, and 12 bases lay in between. CDR3 length equals 15 residues. Germline loops: CDR1 MGHRA, CDR2 YSYEKL. In DNA form, the CDR3 reads TGCGCCAGCAGCCCCCAGGGGTTTTACACCGGGGAGCTGTTTTTT. This gives the protein CASSPQGFYTGELFF.

The rearrangement joins TRBV7-3 to TRBJ2-7; 7 nucleotides line up with TRBD1. The CDR3 has 11 amino acids. CDR1 and CDR2 from the germline V gene are SGHTA and FQGTGA. V was clipped by 3 bases and J by 11 bases; unmatched bases: 4. The CDR3 loop is CASSFGQVEYF. The CDR3 nucleotides are TGTGCCAGCAGCTTCGGACAGGTTGAGTACTTC. Looking up the rest from reference TRBV7-3 and TRBJ2-7 gives the full variable domain: GAGVSQTPSNKVTEKGKYVELRCDPISGHTALYWYRQSLGQGPEFLIYFQGTGAADDSGLPNDRFFAVRPEGSVSTLKIQRTERGDSAVYLCASSFGQVEYFGPGTRLTVT.

This sequence joins TRBV6-5 and TRBJ2-1; 9 bases align to TRBD2. Germline V gives CDR1 MNHEY, CDR2 SVGAGI. The CDR3 sequence is 14 residues long. V was clipped by 8 bases and J by 9 bases; unmatched bases: 11. CDR3 DNA: TGTGCCAGCTGGGGAATAGCGGGAGTTTCTGAGCAGTTCTTC. This sequence encodes CASWGIAGVSEQFF.